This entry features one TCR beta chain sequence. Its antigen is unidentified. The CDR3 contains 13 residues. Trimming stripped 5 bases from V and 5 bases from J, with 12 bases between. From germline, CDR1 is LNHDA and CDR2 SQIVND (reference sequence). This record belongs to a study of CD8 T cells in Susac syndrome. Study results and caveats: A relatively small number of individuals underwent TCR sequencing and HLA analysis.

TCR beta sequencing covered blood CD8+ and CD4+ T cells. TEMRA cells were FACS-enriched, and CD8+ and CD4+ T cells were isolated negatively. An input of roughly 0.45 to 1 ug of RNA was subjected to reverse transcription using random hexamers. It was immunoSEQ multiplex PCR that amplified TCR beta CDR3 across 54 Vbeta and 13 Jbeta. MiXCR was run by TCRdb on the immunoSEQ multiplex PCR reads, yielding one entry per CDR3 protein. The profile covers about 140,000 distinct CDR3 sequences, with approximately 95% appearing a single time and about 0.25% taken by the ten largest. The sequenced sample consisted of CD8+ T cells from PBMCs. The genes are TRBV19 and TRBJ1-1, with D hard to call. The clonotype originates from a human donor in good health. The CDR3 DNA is TGTGCCAGTAGTTACAGCGGGGTAACTGAAGCTTTCTTT. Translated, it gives CASSYSGVTEAFF.